The rows below give T cell receptor beta chains drawn from one sample of a study of radiotherapy plus CTLA-4 blockade in lung cancer. The protocol was immunoSEQ multiplex PCR, while the TCRdb copy is restricted to in-frame clones and leaves out a portion. The sample carries roughly 75,000 clones, 70% to 85% recorded once. The source was peripheral blood, collected from a patient treated with radiotherapy plus ipilimumab. The receptors shown here come from a human donor with non-small cell lung cancer who had stable disease on radiotherapy plus ipilimumab. The CDR3 runs from the conserved cysteine through the conserved F or W.

cdr3_aa | v_call
CASSSRQGSSPLHF | TRBV7-2
CASSESPVLNQPQHF | TRBV2
CASSIADEQYF | TRBV19
CASSALHGTANGYTF | TRBV9
CASSAGYNGELFF | TRBV6-4
CASSELKGTNTEAFF | TRBV25-1
CASSLNPDNSYEQYF | TRBV5-5
CASTRLAGLLETQYF | TRBV5-6
CASRLLGGNEQFF | TRBV19
CAWTPLTPRGTEAFF | TRBV30
CASSRIGRAVSGNTIYF | TRBV28
CAISRRGLAGEFGGTDTQYF | TRBV10-3
CASSLEFNEQYF | TRBV7-2
CASRVAGTSSYEQYF | TRBV6-5
CASSQGRAEGVGGREQYF | TRBV23-1
CASSLATGVLSQETQYF | TRBV7-9
CASSHRLAGGRYQETQYF | TRBV5-5
CASSQANNYGYTF | TRBV5-1
CASSPGGMTNSPLHF | TRBV4-1
CASSPMGGTGKETQYF | TRBV11-2
CASSLGEGYEQYF | TRBV19
CASSSPRRGLYAKNIQYF | TRBV7-7
CASSSVTQGAGELFF | TRBV7-7
CASSPGGAGTGELFF | TRBV28
CASRANYGYTF | TRBV4-1
CSARNYGYTF | TRBV20-1
CAISENPGKLNTEAFF | TRBV10-3
CASSLGGDREKLFF | TRBV6-6
CASSPPAQPQHF | TRBV10-2
CASKGLAGGREQYF | TRBV2
CASSQGFSGGAAGELFF | TRBV5-8
CSVEDQEYEQYF | TRBV29-1
CASSLGAVLYNEQFF | TRBV7-9
CSVDNAVGNEQFF | TRBV29-1
CASSYLGGELFF | TRBV6-6
CASSLGDFTNTEAFF | TRBV5-1
CASRGGGAEDTQYF | TRBV6-1
CASSEGQGEPQHF | TRBV10-2
CASSPSRVWGYTF | TRBV4-2
CAWRRGLASEQYF | TRBV30
CASTRTGQGYTF | TRBV6-5
CASSYAGAPGNTIYF | TRBV6-5
CASSAGGVAYEQYF | TRBV9
CASSLGRVDYGYTF | TRBV5-6
CASSFGPDQPQHF | TRBV7-9
CASSLELSINEQYF | TRBV5-8
CASSLFATGELFF | TRBV7-2
CASGRRTNTEAFF | TRBV5-4
CASSEGVRRSYEQYF | TRBV6-1
CASSTPGKPQHF | TRBV28
CASSGSMNTEAFF | TRBV2
CASSSDRPSYEQYF | TRBV5-1
CASSRSHEQFF | TRBV5-1
CASRSGRVYNEQFF | TRBV19
CASSLQTGAINEQFF | TRBV5-4
CASSSRTGIRALYYEQYF | TRBV7-3
CASSLEGGPGELFF | TRBV7-9
CASSVGGGMNTEAFF | TRBV9
CASSTTTGQNSPLHF | TRBV5-1